Sequencing of this TCR beta chain was carried out in a study of cytomegalovirus exposure and HLA in healthy donors. The germline V and J ends were trimmed by 0 bases and 6 bases, with 15 bases remaining between them. The CDR3 extends over 15 amino acids. From germline, CDR1 is SGHAT and CDR2 FQNNGV. PCR used 60 Vbeta primers and 13 Jbeta primers. Study processing details: A follow-up analysis tallied 73 million or so unique TCR beta chains, approximately 10 million shared. Some clones are missing from TCRdb's copy, which holds only in-frame ones; the method was immunoSEQ multiplex PCR. The V and J calls and clone size come from that table; D and trimming were worked out from the DNA. This table holds approximately 100,000 clones, approximately 77% found once.

Sequencing was carried out using PBMCs. V and J are TRBV11-2 and TRBJ2-7, with D possibly TRBD2 on 6 matching bases. The TCR sequence derives from a woman aged 40 to 50 in good health and CMV-seronegative. The CDR3 coding sequence is TGTGCCAGCAGCTTAGAGTCCCTAGCGCAAAGCGAGCAGTACTTC. As protein: CASSLESLAQSEQYF.